This entry concerns a single T cell receptor beta chain. The antigen remains undetermined. Trimming took off 4 bases at V and 3 bases at J, with 10 bases between the two ends. Germline-derived CDR1 and CDR2 are MGHRA and YSYEKL. The CDR3 length is 14 residues. This entry comes from a study of cytomegalovirus exposure and HLA in healthy donors. Broader study findings: According to a later analysis, donors in an Asian-associated ancestry cluster reportedly had fewer N-insertions than the roughly 720-donor mean. In a later analysis, a missense DCLRE1C variant was linked to TCR beta V- and J-gene trimming. According to the study, around 180 TCR beta chains were cytomegalovirus-associated. Through in vitro validation, a few CMV-associated chains were shown to be specific for CMV antigens.

The PCR contained 60 Vbeta and 13 Jbeta primers. Here immunoSEQ multiplex PCR was the method, and the copy in TCRdb shows in-frame clones only, minus some. The sample includes approximately 200,000 clones, 79% of them seen just once. The TCR comes from a woman in her late teens or twenties in good health and CMV-seronegative. The rearrangement joins TRBV4-1 to TRBJ2-1; D is perhaps TRBD2 (6 bases). The sequencing sample was made of PBMCs. The CDR3 sequence is CASSLGGSYNEQFF. CDR3 nucleotide sequence: TGCGCCAGCAGCCTCGGGGGTAGCTACAATGAGCAGTTCTTC.